A selection of T cell receptor beta chains follows, all from one sample in a study of cytomegalovirus exposure and HLA in healthy donors. Assay: immunoSEQ multiplex PCR; the TCRdb copy retains only in-frame clones and omits some. This sample's table reports fewer than 85,000 clones. The sequenced sample was PBMCs. The receptors come from a woman aged 40-49 years in good health and CMV-seropositive. Each CDR3 is given without its conserved first and last residue. Each record gives: V gene, J gene, CDR3 protein.

TRBV27	TRBJ1-1	ASSLAGGNTEAF
TRBV7-9	TRBJ2-3	ASSLGGGERTDTQY
TRBV15	TRBJ2-3	ATSPQGNQLAGGSSTDTQY
TRBV25-1	TRBJ2-5	ASSEFGRETQY
TRBV7-2	TRBJ2-2	ASSPQEGHPGRELF
TRBV13	TRBJ2-1	ASSINLAGGSEQF
TRBV6-6	TRBJ1-4	ASSYGPGNEKLF
TRBV5-4	.	ASSAGQGDYEQY
TRBV4-1	TRBJ1-5	ASSQVARGNQPQH
TRBV2	TRBJ1-6	ATGTDLGSPLH
TRBV4-1	TRBJ2-7	ASSQGNKGTGTYEQY
TRBV30	TRBJ2-4	AWGDAGGTKNIQY
TRBV11-3	TRBJ1-5	ASSFDRQGNDNQPQH
TRBV6-5	TRBJ2-1	ASSYVAGWEQF
TRBV27	TRBJ2-7	ASSFIAGEFVYEQY
TRBV7-9	TRBJ1-3	ASMPVNRISGNTIY
TRBV11-2	TRBJ1-4	ASSASPVQAVGEKLF
TRBV10-3	TRBJ2-7	AISDTPRQRLDYEQY
TRBV4-1	TRBJ2-1	ASSPGVWAWKRF
TRBV28	TRBJ2-2	ASSLRLAGENTGELF
TRBV2	TRBJ2-5	ASTRGPQETQY
TRBV29-1	TRBJ2-2	SMAWISGTAGELF
TRBV19	TRBJ1-3	ASSIATGSGNTIY
TRBV6-5	TRBJ1-2	ASTLASGTMNGYT
TRBV5-1	TRBJ2-3	ASSEAPRGDTQY
TRBV19	TRBJ1-5	ASSDPRWGVEH
TRBV27	TRBJ1-5	ASSAYRGSSQPQH
TRBV30	.	AWRRRGAVATYEQY
TRBV12-5	TRBJ1-1	ASGLVLGTDNTEAF
TRBV7-8	TRBJ1-5	ASSSEWGGDQPQH
TRBV7-9	TRBJ1-5	ASSGGQGVTQPQH
TRBV11-3	TRBJ2-1	ASSLALEANEQF
TRBV5-1	TRBJ2-7	ASRAGTGTYEQY
TRBV30	TRBJ1-5	AWSRGRATQPQH
TRBV10-3	TRBJ2-7	AISEREDNEQY
TRBV19	TRBJ1-1	ASSLGGQLMNTEAF
TRBV28	TRBJ1-4	ASSNGQGFEKLF
TRBV9	TRBJ1-4	ASSKDRGWNEKLF
TRBV6-1	TRBJ2-1	ASSGQSYNEQF
TRBV5-1	TRBJ2-3	ASSLEGRRDTQY
TRBV7-2	TRBJ2-5	ASSPMGQTGTQY
TRBV15	TRBJ2-3	ATSRDSGLVTDTQY
TRBV7-6	TRBJ2-3	ASSPRGIRDTQY
TRBV28	TRBJ2-1	ASSLTWSREQF
TRBV7-3	TRBJ2-3	ASSPGTSGRTKTDTQY
TRBV5-1	TRBJ1-1	ASSLALGDRGSTEAF
TRBV5-1	TRBJ2-7	ASSLASVAAGVYEQY
TRBV15	TRBJ1-2	ATSREEGDRGGHGYT
TRBV19	TRBJ2-5	ASSSLTGEETQY
TRBV10-3	TRBJ1-3	AISETATAIRNTIY
TRBV7-9	TRBJ2-1	ASSQQYRGGPGNEQF
TRBV18	TRBJ1-2	ASSWGNRGNHGYT
TRBV10-3	TRBJ2-2	AISDSNTGELF
TRBV5-4	TRBJ2-7	ASSLGPSGSYYEQY
TRBV6-5	TRBJ1-2	ASSYSKRNYGYT
TRBV6-4	TRBJ1-4	ASSVTPTNEKLF
TRBV19	TRBJ1-6	ASSTTGSSYNSPLH
TRBV4-3	TRBJ1-4	ASSQRLDSHNEKLF
TRBV5-4	TRBJ1-5	ASSLAGQNQPQH